This record concerns one T cell receptor beta chain sequence. Antigen: not known. The sample is drawn from a study of T cell repertoires in cytomegalovirus infection. TCRdb processed the reads anew with MiXCR; each CDR3 protein has one entry. The table has roughly 150,000 distinct CDR3 sequences, roughly a fifth seen once. V was shortened by 4 bases and J by 6 bases, with 11 bases between the two germline ends. There are 13 residues in the CDR3. From germline, CDR1 is SGHTA and CDR2 FQGNSA. This TCR came from a human donor in good health (CMV status not recorded). Some clones in this sample may be carry-over from other donors' samples. The chain couples TRBV7-2 to TRBJ2-3; possible D gene TRBD2, 6 bases. This sample comprised CD8+ T cells from cultured PBMCs, obtained from culture after CMV antigen stimulation. Here the CDR3 DNA reads TGTGCCAGCAGCTCGGGACTGGGGGATACGCAGTATTTT. Translation: CASSSGLGDTQYF.